One and the same sample provided the 20 T cell receptor beta chains below, sequenced in a study of CD8 T cells in ankylosing spondylitis. Study conclusions and caveats: Ankylosing spondylitis blood seemed to carry a telltale TCR beta motif made of roughly eight highly homologous variants.

A single record per CDR3 protein comes from TCRdb applying MiXCR to the 5' RACE reads. The sample lists hundreds of thousands of distinct CDR3 sequences, about an eighth occurring once. No antigen is known for these receptors. The specimen was blood, either unsorted or a sorted T cell fraction (not recorded which). The receptors derive from a male donor with ankylosing spondylitis.

This clonotype was detected a few times. The rearrangement joins TRBV9 to TRBJ2-3; 8 bases agree with TRBD2. Germline values: CDR1 SGDLS, CDR2 YYNGEE. V was pared by 4 bases and J by 1 base, with 2 bases of the junction left unmatched. There are 14 residues in the CDR3. CDR3 in amino acids: CASSKAGGTDTQYF. In nucleotides, the CDR3 is TGTGCCAGCAGCAAAGCGGGGGGCACAGATACGCAGTATTTT.

V and J are TRBV5-1 and TRBJ1-4; 7 nucleotides match TRBD1. The CDR3 consists of 14 residues. Germline trimming cut 4 bases from V and 11 bases from J; bases unmatched to any gene: 11. The germline gives CDR1 SGHRS, CDR2 YFSETQ. The CDR3 nucleotides are TGCGCCAGCAGCCCGGACAGGAGATCGCAGAAACTGTTTTTT. As protein: CASSPDRRSQKLFF.

This clonotype showed up many times. This chain connects TRBV7-7 to TRBJ2-5; no clear D. Germline assignment: CDR1 SSHAT and CDR2 FNYEAQ (reference sequence). The ends were cut back, 2 bases at V and 5 bases at J, with 15 bases in the middle. This CDR3 spans 15 amino acids. DNA of the CDR3: TGTGCCAGCAGCTTACGGCACCAAATGATTGAGACCCAGTACTTC. This translates into CASSLRHQMIETQYF.

This clonotype has just a few counts. The genes are TRBV20-1 and TRBJ2-1; perhaps D is TRBD1 or TRBD2 (5 bases each). The CDR3 has 15 amino acids. Germline assignment: CDR1 DFQATT and CDR2 SNEGSKA (reference sequence). The ends were cut back, 3 bases at V and 0 bases at J, with 12 bases in the middle. DNA of the CDR3: TGCAGTGCTAGGAATTTGGGACCCTCCTACAATGAGCAGTTCTTC. Encoded protein: CSARNLGPSYNEQFF.

In its sample, this clonotype was seen a few times. The chain recombines TRBV11-3 with TRBJ2-5; maybe TRBD1 (5 bases). Looked up from germline, CDR1 is SGHNT and CDR2 is YENEEA. The CDR3 is 11 residues long. Trimming removed 7 bases at V and 3 bases at J, with 6 bases between. The CDR3 spells CASTTEETQYF. CDR3 DNA sequence: TGTGCCAGCACGACAGAAGAGACCCAGTACTTC.

The chain joins TRBV10-3 to TRBJ1-2; D not resolved. CDR3 size: 12 residues. Germline CDR1 ENHRY, CDR2 SYGVKD. Trimming pared 0 bases from V and 8 bases from J, leaving 7 bases between. The CDR3 bases are TGTGCCATCAGTGAGTCAGAGGGAGGCTACACCTTC. It specifies CAISESEGGYTF.

This rearrangement joins TRBV19 to TRBJ2-3; no reliable D call. Trimming removed 2 bases at V and 8 bases at J, with 14 bases between. Germline lookup yields CDR1 LNHDA and CDR2 SQIVND (reference sequence). This CDR3 comprises 14 residues. The CDR3 bases are TGTGCCAGTAGTATAAGAGGCTCAAGGAGTACGCAGTATTTT. Translating it yields CASSIRGSRSTQYF.

The sample holds a few counts of this clonotype. This rearrangement joins TRBV12-3 or TRBV12-4 to TRBJ2-1, with D perhaps TRBD2 (6 bases). V was cut by 6 bases and J by 6 bases, with 9 bases left in between. This CDR3 is built from 12 residues. The chain's CDR3 is CASRPSVNEQFF. The CDR3 DNA follows: TGTGCCAGCAGGCCTAGCGTCAATGAGCAGTTCTTC.

This clonotype was counted many times. The rearrangement joins TRBV5-1 to TRBJ2-2; a possible D gene is TRBD1 (5 bases). Between the trimmed V and J ends, which lost 9 bases and 3 bases, there was a span of 15 bases. This CDR3 region has 14 residues. Germline loops: CDR1 SGHRS, CDR2 YFSETQ. CDR3: CATPLLGDTGELFF. In DNA form, the CDR3 reads TGCGCCACCCCACTGCTAGGGGACACCGGGGAGCTGTTTTTT.

This clonotype was detected many times. The chain combines TRBV29-1 with TRBJ2-5; no clear D gene. V lost 5 bases and J lost 3, with 16 bases in between. Germline CDR1 is SQVTM and CDR2 is ANQGSEA. The CDR3 runs 14 residues. DNA for the CDR3: TGCAGCGTTTCCCCGTTCCAGGCGGAAGAGACCCAGTACTTC. Residues: CSVSPFQAEETQYF. Using reference TRBV29-1 and TRBJ2-5 for the parts outside the CDR3, the full variable domain is SAVISQKPSRDICQRGTSLTIQCQVDSQVTMMFWYRQQPGQSLTLIATANQGSEATYESGFVIDKFPISRPNLTFSTLTVSNMSPEDSSIYLCSVSPFQAEETQYFGPGTRLLVL.

This clonotype was counted ten times or more. The rearrangement joins TRBV6-1 to TRBJ1-1; D gene unclear. Trimming took 4 bases from V and 0 from J, leaving 6 bases between them. The germline V gene encodes CDR1 MNHNS and CDR2 SASEGT. This CDR3 has 13 residues. The CDR3 DNA reads TGTGCCAGCAGTGCGGGAGTGAACACTGAAGCTTTCTTT. Amino acids: CASSAGVNTEAFF.

This clonotype was found many times. The rearrangement uses TRBV5-1 and TRBJ2-2; 7 nucleotides align to TRBD2. The CDR3 length is 17 residues. V gave up 4 bases and J gave up 3 bases; unmatched junction bases: 12. Looked up from germline, CDR1 is SGHRS and CDR2 is YFSETQ. CDR3 sequence: CASSLRLAEQDTGELFF. The CDR3 DNA follows: TGCGCCAGCAGCCTTCGACTAGCCGAGCAGGACACCGGGGAGCTGTTTTTT. Filled out from reference TRBV5-1 and TRBJ2-2, the complete variable domain reads KAGVTQTPRYLIKTRGQQVTLSCSPISGHRSVSWYQQTPGQGLQFLFEYFSETQRNKGNFPGRFSGRQFSNSRSEMNVSTLELGDSALYLCASSLRLAEQDTGELFFGEGSRLTVL.

This rearrangement joins TRBV6-1 to TRBJ2-1; 7 bases are a match to TRBD2. The CDR3 runs to 13 residues. V shed 10 bases, J shed 7 bases, and the junction held 10 bases outside the gene matches. Germline CDR1 and CDR2: MNHNS and SASEGT. The CDR3 nucleotides are TGTGCCACGCAATGGGGGGAGGGAAATGAGCAGTTCTTC. Its protein is CATQWGEGNEQFF.

This clonotype was detected many times. The rearrangement links TRBV7-9 to TRBJ1-1; TRBD1 agrees at 9 bases. The CDR3 consists of 15 residues. Germline V gene lookup returns CDR1 SEHNR and CDR2 FQNEAQ (reference sequence). Trimming at V came to 5 bases and at J to 3 bases, leaving 7 bases not matched to a gene. The CDR3 sequence is CASSRGDRDYTEAFF. CDR3 DNA: TGTGCCAGCAGCCGAGGGGACAGGGACTACACTGAAGCTTTCTTT.

The J gene is TRBJ1-3, the V gene TRBV12-3 or TRBV12-4; a weak D match, TRBD1 (6 bases). This CDR3 comprises 14 residues. Trimming left V 5 bases short and J 3 bases short, with 11 bases between. DNA for the CDR3: TGTGCCAGCAGTCCAGGGGCTGGTGGAAACACCATATATTTT. Residues: CASSPGAGGNTIYF.

This clonotype was found a few times. V usage is TRBV24-1 and J usage is TRBJ1-1, with D perhaps matching TRBD1 (6 bases). Trimming shortened V by 3 bases and J by 5 bases, and 12 bases separated the two germline ends. The CDR3 extends over 14 amino acids. CDR1 is KGHDR and CDR2 is SFDVKD in the germline V gene. The CDR3 coding sequence is TGTGCCACCAGTGATAAAACAGGGCTGACTGAAGCTTTCTTT. As protein: CATSDKTGLTEAFF.

In DNA, the CDR3 is TGTGCCAGCGGGACAGGGAGAGAGGGCACAGATACGCAGTATTTT. Its protein product is CASGTGREGTDTQYF. The chain is built from TRBV2 and TRBJ2-3; 9 bases are a match to TRBD1. This CDR3 has 15 amino acids. Germline lookup yields CDR1 SNHLY and CDR2 FYNNEI. V lost 8 bases and J lost 1; bases outside the gene matches: 7.

The chain is built from TRBV5-7 and TRBJ1-5, with D hard to call. TRBV5-7 is identified as an open reading frame with a role that is uncertain. The CDR3 length is 15 residues. V shed 1 base and J shed 3 bases, with 11 bases lying between them. The CDR3: CASSLPQKPNQPQHF. The CDR3 nucleotides are TGTGCCAGCAGCTTGCCACAGAAACCCAATCAGCCCCAGCATTTT.

On this clonotype: Compared with germline, one end of the junction differs, possibly owing to a read error. This sequence joins TRBV12-3 or TRBV12-4 and TRBJ2-6, with 8 nucleotides matching TRBD1. The CDR3 sequence is 18 residues long. The CDR3 DNA follows: TGTGCCTGCAGGTCCGACAGGGGCATTAGCTCTGGGGCCAACGTCCTGACTTTC. Translating it yields CACRSDRGISSGANVLTF.

V gene TRBV7-9 combines with J gene TRBJ1-6; D is ambiguous. V shed 1 base and J shed 8 bases, with 6 bases lying between them. This CDR3 region has 13 residues. Germline V gene sequence: CDR1 SEHNR, CDR2 FQNEAQ (reference sequence). The CDR3 nucleotides read TGTGCCAGCAGCTTAGACTGGGATTCACCCCTCCACTTT. This sequence encodes CASSLDWDSPLHF.